These T cell receptor beta chains were read from a single sample in a study of T-cell reconstitution after alpha-beta-depleted transplantation in children. TCRdb re-analysed the PCR reads in MiXCR, keeping a single row per CDR3 protein. This sample has a few hundred thousand distinct CDR3 sequences, with 25% to 30% found just once. The sample consisted of PBMCs, taken before TCRalphabeta/CD19-depleted stem cell transplant. The receptors originated from a boy under two years old with Wiskott-Aldrich syndrome, due to receive a stem cell transplant. The CDR3 runs from the conserved cysteine through the conserved F or W. The D gene is left open where the match is weak. Rows may omit the clone size; those that give it use once, few, many or a size class.

>TRBJ1-2|.|few|TRBV20-1
CSARDLESIYGYTF
TGCAGTGCTAGAGATTTGGAGTCAATCTATGGCTACACCTTC
>TRBJ1-5|.|.|TRBV4-1
CASSQEGYNQPQHF
TGCGCCAGCAGCCAAGAAGGGTACAATCAGCCCCAGCATTTT
>TRBJ2-2|.|.|TRBV3-1
CASSQTLPGELFF
TGTGCCAGCAGCCAGACTCTACCCGGGGAGCTGTTTTTT
>TRBJ1-5|.|.|TRBV30
CAWSVGLQPQPQHF
TGTGCCTGGAGTGTTGGACTCCAGCCACAGCCCCAGCATTTT
>TRBJ2-1|TRBD1|.|TRBV7-2
CASSLAPGQGYNEQFF
TGTGCCAGCAGCTTAGCGCCGGGACAGGGCTACAATGAGCAGTTCTTC
>TRBJ2-1|TRBD2|few|TRBV5-1
CASSLWTSGRVVRENEQFF
TGCGCCAGCAGCTTGTGGACTAGCGGGAGGGTGGTTCGGGAGAATGAGCAGTTCTTC
>TRBJ2-1|TRBD2|.|TRBV5-1
CASSPSGRSDNEQFF
TGCGCCAGCAGCCCTAGCGGGAGGTCGGACAATGAGCAGTTCTTC
>TRBJ2-3|TRBD2|.|TRBV12-3/TRBV12-4
CASSLLAGRTHRTVPDTQYF
TGTGCCAGCAGTTTACTAGCGGGACGCACCCACCGCACAGTGCCAGATACGCAGTATTTT
>TRBJ2-5|.|few|TRBV28
CASSFQAEWRTQYF
TGTGCCAGCAGTTTTCAAGCCGAGTGGAGGACCCAGTACTTC
>TRBJ2-3|.|few|TRBV5-1
CASSLGRRLGADTQYF
TGCGCCAGCAGCTTGGGGCGGAGGTTGGGCGCAGATACGCAGTATTTT
>TRBJ2-5|.|few|TRBV7-2
CASSLMVQETQYF
TGTGCCAGCAGCTTAATGGTCCAAGAGACCCAGTACTTC
>TRBJ2-3|TRBD2|few|TRBV20-1
CSASKTSGRTDTQYF
TGCAGTGCTTCAAAGACTAGCGGGAGAACAGATACGCAGTATTTT
>TRBJ2-5|.|.|TRBV3-1
CASSQDLGPRGTQYF
TGTGCCAGCAGCCAAGATCTGGGGCCCCGAGGGACCCAGTACTTC
>TRBJ2-7|.|few|TRBV24-1
CATSEGGGASYEQYF
TGTGCCACCAGTGAGGGCGGGGGCGCCTCCTACGAGCAGTACTTC
>TRBJ1-2|TRBD1|few|TRBV7-2
CASSTRDRSGYTF
TGTGCCAGCAGTACGCGGGACAGGTCTGGCTACACCTTC
>TRBJ2-1|.|few|TRBV12-3/TRBV12-4
CASSIHLDPKNEQFF
TGTGCCAGCAGCATCCACCTCGATCCCAAAAATGAGCAGTTCTTC
>TRBJ1-2|.|many|TRBV29-1
CSVEGSNYGYTF
TGCAGCGTTGAAGGCAGTAACTATGGCTACACCTTC
>TRBJ1-6|.|few|TRBV5-1
CASSLAPTRNSPLHF
TGCGCCAGCAGCTTGGCCCCAACCCGCAATTCACCCCTCCACTTT
>TRBJ1-1|.|once|TRBV24-1
CAPNTGAEAFF
TGTGCCCCCAATACGGGGGCTGAAGCTTTCTTT
>TRBJ1-1|.|.|TRBV6-1
CASSKIGGRAEAFF
TGTGCCAGCAGTAAGATCGGGGGGCGGGCTGAAGCTTTCTTT
>TRBJ2-1|.|few|TRBV15
CATSRDRGLYNEQFF
TGTGCCACCAGCAGAGATCGTGGACTTTACAATGAGCAGTTCTTC
>TRBJ2-7|TRBD1|.|TRBV5-1
CASSGIDRGNTYEQYF
TGCGCCAGCAGCGGGATCGACAGGGGGAACACCTACGAGCAGTACTTC
>TRBJ2-2|.|few|TRBV3-1
CASSQEFQSTGELFF
TGTGCCAGCAGCCAAGAGTTCCAGAGCACCGGGGAGCTGTTTTTT
>TRBJ2-1|.|.|TRBV10-3
CAISVGEQFF
TGTGCCATCAGTGTTGGTGAGCAGTTCTTC
>TRBJ2-1|TRBD2|.|TRBV3-1
CASSQREGRDNEQFF
TGTGCCAGCAGCCAGCGGGAGGGAAGAGACAATGAGCAGTTCTTC
>TRBJ2-7|TRBD2|few|TRBV10-3
CAISLAGGPGEQYF
TGTGCCATCTCTCTAGCGGGAGGGCCCGGCGAGCAGTACTTC
>TRBJ1-1|.|few|TRBV20-1
CSSYSAGNTEAFF
TGCAGTTCCTATTCAGCTGGGAACACTGAAGCTTTCTTT
>TRBJ1-1|.|few|TRBV7-9
CASRIKDGPGTEAFF
TGTGCCAGCAGAATCAAGGACGGACCGGGGACTGAAGCTTTCTTT
>TRBJ2-2|TRBD2|.|TRBV7-6
CASSSEPAGVSTGELFF
TGTGCCAGCAGCTCCGAGCCAGCGGGAGTGAGCACCGGGGAGCTGTTTTTT
>TRBJ2-5|TRBD2|.|TRBV12-3/TRBV12-4
CASRSTGLAEETQYF
TGTGCCAGCAGGTCGACGGGACTAGCGGAAGAGACCCAGTACTTC
>TRBJ2-1|TRBD2|.|TRBV3-1
CASSQDPGGPYNEQFF
TGTGCCAGCAGCCAAGATCCGGGAGGGCCTTACAATGAGCAGTTCTTC
>TRBJ1-1|.|few|TRBV5-6
CASSTLRAASTEAFF
TGTGCCAGCAGCACCCTTAGGGCGGCGAGCACTGAAGCTTTCTTT
>TRBJ2-1|TRBD2|many|TRBV7-9
CASSLALTSVPRGEQFF
TGTGCCAGCAGCTTAGCTCTGACTAGCGTCCCCCGGGGTGAGCAGTTCTTC
>TRBJ2-1|.|few|TRBV12-3/TRBV12-4
CASSLGSIQVEQFF
TGTGCCAGCAGTTTGGGGTCGATCCAGGTCGAGCAGTTCTTC
>TRBJ2-6|.|.|TRBV20-1
CSARKSGANVLTF
TGCAGTGCTAGAAAGTCCGGGGCCAACGTCCTGACTTTC